This T cell receptor beta chain is drawn from a study of blood T cell repertoires in COVID-19 (TCRdb year 2020). For context, the study as a whole: Samples covering the acute and convalescent phases of COVID-19 were provided by collaborators in the United States, Italy and Spain. The material from the prospective study consisted of cDNA or gDNA derived from T cells, B-cell-depleted T cells, or PBMCs. Subjects who had been exposed to COVID-19, were actively infected with it, or had recovered from it provided the deeply sampled blood TCRbeta repertoires that made up the dataset. The repertoires were made available in a free public database intended to serve as a resource for research on the immune response to SARS-CoV-2. The samples were drawn from the first 160 participants of the ongoing ImmuneRACE study and from over 950 subjects provided by 6 global collaborators. The sample metadata nearly always contained a de-identified subject ID, COVID-19 status, age in years and sex. HLA class I and class II types, where available, came from metadata supplied by the sample provider rather than from assay-based typing. The study at large found these results: Clinical and demographic metadata were provided uncurated, with the amount varying by source and participant.

From cysteine to phenylalanine, the CDR3 is 15 amino acids long. The only DNA kept is the CDR3, 45 bases in frame from the first base. V ends up 3 bases short and J 5 bases short, with an unmatched junction base count of 7. CDR1 and CDR2 (KGHSH, LQKENI) derive from the germline V gene. The immunoSEQ Assay, a bias-controlled multiplex PCR, was used to amplify TCRbeta CDR3 regions from genomic DNA. In the original analysis: The number of nucleated cells in each sample was estimated from the amplification of reference gene primers within the assay. To quantify the absolute abundance of each unique TCRbeta CDR3 rearrangement, sequence reads were collapsed and filtered. Productive Simpson clonality was computed per sample as the square root of Simpson's diversity index over productive rearrangements. What TCRdb holds here is the immuneACCESS table cut down to in-frame rearrangements. Part of the clones is not present; checked against another copy, under half of the missing clones reflect an unresolved V gene, and the others are unexplained. V and J calls and clone size follow that table, whereas D and trimming were derived from the DNA. The sample profile shows tens of thousands of clones; under 85% of them were found once. Roughly 29% of the sample is in the top ten clones.

A note on this clone: The specificity of this receptor is unknown. There are no base qualities to consult, and no much larger clone falls within one base.

The collaborating institutions used their own protocols to collect whole blood in K2EDTA tubes. For TCRbeta analysis, collaborators shipped samples as frozen whole blood, isolated PBMCs, or DNA extracted from either of those sample types. The rearranged segments are TRBV18 and TRBJ1-5; 7 junctional bases match TRBD1. Sequenced: peripheral blood. The receptor was derived from an elderly woman with acute or convalescent COVID-19. The nucleotide sequence is TGTGCCAGCTCACCGGGACAGCAAACCCATCAGCCCCAGCATTTT. The encoded protein is CASSPGQQTHQPQHF.